Below, 6 T cell receptor beta chains from the same sample are listed, as sequenced in a study of cytomegalovirus exposure and HLA in healthy donors. Assay used: immunoSEQ multiplex PCR; TCRdb lists only in-frame clones, some missing. Of roughly 130,000 clones in the sample, 88% were seen once. Sequenced sample: PBMCs. These receptor sequences come from a man younger than 45 in good health and CMV-seronegative.

This clone turned up a few times. The gene calls are TRBV27 and TRBJ2-5; 11 bases are a match to TRBD2. The ends lost 5 bases at V and 6 bases at J; junction bases unmatched: 5. The CDR3 runs to 14 residues. CDR1 is MNHEY, CDR2 SMNVEV, per germline (reference sequence). CDR3 nucleotide sequence: TGTGCCAGCAGTCTACTAGCGGGAGAGAAGACCCAGTACTTC. It specifies CASSLLAGEKTQYF.

The chain is built from TRBV7-3 and TRBJ2-1; 10 nucleotides match TRBD1. CDR3 length equals 16 residues. Germline V gene sequence: CDR1 SGHTA, CDR2 FQGTGA. With V trimmed by 4 bases and J by 5 bases, 8 bases remained unmatched. The CDR3 protein is CASSSPGQGMDNEQFF. Written as DNA, the CDR3 is TGTGCCAGCAGCTCCCCGGGACAGGGGATGGACAATGAGCAGTTCTTC.

CDR3: CASSEIIAGARGGTEAFF. The CDR3 nucleotides are TGTGCCAGCAGTGAAATAATTGCAGGGGCGCGAGGTGGCACTGAAGCTTTCTTT. The V gene is TRBV2, the J gene TRBJ1-1, with a tentative D call TRBD1 (6 bases). Trimming stripped 2 bases from V and 4 bases from J, with 23 bases between. Germline lookup yields CDR1 SNHLY and CDR2 FYNNEI. CDR3 length: 18 residues. The complete variable domain, with remaining parts taken from reference TRBV2 and TRBJ1-1, reads EPEVTQTPSHQVTQMGQEVILRCVPISNHLYFYWYRQILGQKVEFLVSFYNNEISEKSEIFDDQFSVERPDGSNFTLKIRSTKLEDSAMYFCASSEIIAGARGGTEAFFGQGTRLTVV.

The chain recombines TRBV30 with TRBJ1-1; 7 bases align to TRBD1. The CDR3 runs 13 residues. V dropped 1 base and J dropped 5; count of bases not matched to a gene: 4. CDR1 and CDR2 (germline): GTSNPN, SVGIG (reference sequence). CDR3 in amino acids: CAWSETGRTEAFF. The CDR3 DNA follows: TGTGCCTGGAGTGAGACAGGGAGGACTGAAGCTTTCTTT.

The genes are TRBV5-1 and TRBJ2-3; D not resolved. Trimming left V 4 bases short and J 3 bases short, with 15 bases between. The CDR3 loop spans 15 amino acids. Germline-derived CDR1 and CDR2 are SGHRS and YFSETQ. CDR3 region: CASSRTVVPTDTQYF. For the CDR3, the DNA is TGCGCCAGCAGCCGTACGGTGGTACCGACAGATACGCAGTATTTT.

CDR3 region: CASRPPTGNYGYTF. The DNA for the CDR3 is TGTGCCAGCAGACCTCCCACAGGGAACTATGGCTACACCTTC. The chain joins TRBV6-5 to TRBJ1-2, with D possibly TRBD1 on 6 matching bases. This CDR3 has 14 residues. V dropped 6 bases and J dropped 2 bases, with 13 bases sitting between them. The germline V gene encodes CDR1 MNHEY and CDR2 SVGAGI.